This T cell receptor beta chain stems from a study of shared clonotypes between healthy human individuals. This table comes from immunoSEQ multiplex PCR, and its TCRdb copy is limited to in-frame clones, with some not included. The profile covers some 2,100,000 clones, with around 95% appearing a single time and roughly 0.13% taken by the ten largest. Germline lookup yields CDR1 SGHTA and CDR2 FQGNSA. The CDR3 is 14 amino acids. V lost 1 base to trimming and J lost 6 bases, with 9 bases between them. This clone has a single count. The sample comprised naive CD4+ T cells sorted from blood. Sample subset: CD45RA+ positively selected. The rearrangement joins TRBV7-2 to TRBJ2-2, with unresolved D. This TCR was recovered from a man aged 18 to 29 in good health. As DNA, the CDR3 is TGTGCCAGCAGCTTAGGAAGCGCGGCCGGGGAGCTGTTTTTT. Translation: CASSLGSAAGELFF.